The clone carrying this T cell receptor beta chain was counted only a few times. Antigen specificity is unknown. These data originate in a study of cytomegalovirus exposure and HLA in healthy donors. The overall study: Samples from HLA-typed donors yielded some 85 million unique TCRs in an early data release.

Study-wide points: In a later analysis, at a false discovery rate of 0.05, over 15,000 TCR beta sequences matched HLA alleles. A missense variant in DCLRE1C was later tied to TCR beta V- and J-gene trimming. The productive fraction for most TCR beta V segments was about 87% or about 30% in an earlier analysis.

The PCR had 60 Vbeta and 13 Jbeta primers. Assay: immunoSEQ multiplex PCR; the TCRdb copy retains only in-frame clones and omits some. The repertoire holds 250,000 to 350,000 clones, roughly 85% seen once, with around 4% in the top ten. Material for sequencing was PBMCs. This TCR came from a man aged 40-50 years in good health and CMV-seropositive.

The CDR3 protein is CASSANLNTEAFF. The CDR3 DNA reads as TGTGCCAGCAGCGCCAATTTGAACACTGAAGCTTTCTTT. The chain recombines TRBV9 with TRBJ1-1; no firm D call. The CDR3 is 13 residues long. CDR1 is SGDLS and CDR2 is YYNGEE in the germline V gene. With 3 bases removed from V and 0 bases from J, the gap between germline ends came to 6 bases.